The entry below describes one TCR beta chain. Its antigen is undetermined. The sample comes from a study of T cells in Graves' hyperthyroidism and ophthalmopathy. Whole-study results and caveats: Using 13 V-J features, a model discriminated ophthalmopathy from stable hyperthyroidism. Ophthalmopathy was model-predicted a median roughly six months pre-onset.

The trim removed 5 bases at V and 5 bases at J, leaving 7 bases unmatched. The CDR3 spans 15 residues. Per germline, CDR1 SNHLY and CDR2 FYNNEI. Amplification targeted TCR beta CDR3 regions from RNA transcripts. The study used the HTBI primer set for a first-round RT-PCR of the TCR CDR3. TCRdb recomputed calls from the multiplex PCR reads with MiXCR, one row per CDR3 protein. The sample lists 500,000 to 650,000 distinct CDR3 sequences, around 43% occurring once. The sample taken for sequencing was peripheral blood or thyroid tissue (not recorded which). This receptor was taken from an adult woman with Graves' disease, either hyperthyroidism or ophthalmopathy (not recorded which). The V and J genes are TRBV2 and TRBJ2-5; 11 positions agree with TRBD2. The CDR3 here is CASSPQGTSGETQYF. The DNA of the CDR3 is TGTGCCAGCAGTCCACAAGGGACTAGCGGTGAGACCCAGTACTTC. Full variable domain (rest looked up from reference TRBV2 and TRBJ2-5): EPEVTQTPSHQVTQMGQEVILRCVPISNHLYFYWYRQILGQKVEFLVSFYNNEISEKSEIFDDQFSVERPDGSNFTLKIRSTKLEDSAMYFCASSPQGTSGETQYFGPGTRLLVL.